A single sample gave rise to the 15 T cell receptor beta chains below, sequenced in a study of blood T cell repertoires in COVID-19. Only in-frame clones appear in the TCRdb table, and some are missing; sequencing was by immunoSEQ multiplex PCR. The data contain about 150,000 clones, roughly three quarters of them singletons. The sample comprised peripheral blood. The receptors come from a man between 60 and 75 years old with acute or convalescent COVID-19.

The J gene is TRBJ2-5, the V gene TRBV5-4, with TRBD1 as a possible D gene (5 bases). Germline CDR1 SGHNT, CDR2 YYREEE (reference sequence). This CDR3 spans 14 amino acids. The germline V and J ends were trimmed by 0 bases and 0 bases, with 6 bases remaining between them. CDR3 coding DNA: TGTGCCAGCAGCTTGGTAGGGGACCAAGAGACCCAGTACTTC. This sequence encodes CASSLVGDQETQYF.

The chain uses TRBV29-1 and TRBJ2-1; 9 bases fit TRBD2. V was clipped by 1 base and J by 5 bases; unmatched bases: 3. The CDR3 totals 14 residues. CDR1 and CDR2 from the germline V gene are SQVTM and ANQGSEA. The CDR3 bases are TGCAGCGTTGAAGCTAGCGGGGCCAACAATGAGCAGTTCTTC. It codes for CSVEASGANNEQFF.

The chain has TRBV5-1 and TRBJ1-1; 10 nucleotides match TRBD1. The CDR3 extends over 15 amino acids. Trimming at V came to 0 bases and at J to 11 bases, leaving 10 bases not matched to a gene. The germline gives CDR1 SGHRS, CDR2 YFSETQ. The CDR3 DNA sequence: TGCGCCAGCAGCTTGGCCCCCGCGGGGACAGGGGAGGCTTTCTTT. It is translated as CASSLAPAGTGEAFF.

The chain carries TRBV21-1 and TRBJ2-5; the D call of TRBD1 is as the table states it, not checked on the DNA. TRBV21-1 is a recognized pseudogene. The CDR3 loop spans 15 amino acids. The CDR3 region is CASRGSTGGDETQYF. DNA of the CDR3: TGTGCCAGCAGAGGGTCGACAGGTGGGGACGAGACCCAGTACTTC.

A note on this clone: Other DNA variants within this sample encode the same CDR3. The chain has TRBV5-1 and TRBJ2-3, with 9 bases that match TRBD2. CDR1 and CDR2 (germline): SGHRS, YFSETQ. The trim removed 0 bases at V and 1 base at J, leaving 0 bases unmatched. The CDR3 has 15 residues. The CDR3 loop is CASSLGTSGTDTQYF. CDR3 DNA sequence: TGCGCCAGCAGCTTGGGGACTAGCGGCACAGATACGCAGTATTTT.

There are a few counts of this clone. In DNA form, the CDR3 reads TGTGCCAGCAGCCCGGGACTAGCGGAGAGCTCCTACGAGCAGTACTTC. As protein: CASSPGLAESSYEQYF. V gene TRBV4-2 combines with J gene TRBJ2-7; TRBD2 agrees at 11 bases. The length of the CDR3 is 16 residues. Per the germline V gene, CDR1 is LGHNA and CDR2 is YNFKEQ. V trimming: 4 bases; J trimming: 0 bases; junction bases outside the gene matches: 5.

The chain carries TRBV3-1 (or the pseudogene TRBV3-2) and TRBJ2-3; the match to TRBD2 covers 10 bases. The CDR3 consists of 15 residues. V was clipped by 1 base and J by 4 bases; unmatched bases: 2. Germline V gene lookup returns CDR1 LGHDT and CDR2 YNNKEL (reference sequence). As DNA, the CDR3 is TGTGCCAGCAGCCAAGGGCTAGCGGGAGCAGATACGCAGTATTTT. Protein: CASSQGLAGADTQYF.

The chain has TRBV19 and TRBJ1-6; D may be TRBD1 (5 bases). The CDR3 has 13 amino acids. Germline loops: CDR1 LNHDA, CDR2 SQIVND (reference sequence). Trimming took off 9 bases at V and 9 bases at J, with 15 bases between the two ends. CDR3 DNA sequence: TGTGCCAGCCAGGCGCCCCAGGGTTCACCCCTCCACTTT. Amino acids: CASQAPQGSPLHF.

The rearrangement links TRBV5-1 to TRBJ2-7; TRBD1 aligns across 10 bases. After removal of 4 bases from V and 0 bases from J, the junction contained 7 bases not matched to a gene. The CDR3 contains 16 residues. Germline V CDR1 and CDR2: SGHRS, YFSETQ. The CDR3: CASSQRQGAGSYEQYF. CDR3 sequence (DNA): TGCGCCAGCAGCCAACGACAGGGGGCCGGCTCCTACGAGCAGTACTTC. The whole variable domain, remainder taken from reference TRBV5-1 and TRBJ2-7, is KAGVTQTPRYLIKTRGQQVTLSCSPISGHRSVSWYQQTPGQGLQFLFEYFSETQRNKGNFPGRFSGRQFSNSRSEMNVSTLELGDSALYLCASSQRQGAGSYEQYFGPGTRLTVT.

CDR3 residues: CASSPRGSGANVLTF. The CDR3 nucleotides read TGTGCCAGCAGCCCCCGGGGTTCTGGGGCCAACGTCCTGACTTTC. The V call is TRBV9, the J call TRBJ2-6; possibly TRBD2 for D (5 bases). The ends were cut back, 4 bases at V and 1 base at J, with 9 bases in the middle. The CDR3 contains 15 residues. The V gene's germline CDR1 is SGDLS and CDR2 YYNGEE.

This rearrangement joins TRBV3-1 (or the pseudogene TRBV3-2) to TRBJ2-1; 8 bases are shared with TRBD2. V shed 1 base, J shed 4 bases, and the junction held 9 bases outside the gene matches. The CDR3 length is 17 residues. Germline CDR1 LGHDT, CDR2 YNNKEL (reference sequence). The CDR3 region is CASSQGLGAGVYNEQFF. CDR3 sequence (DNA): TGTGCCAGCAGCCAAGGGTTAGGAGCGGGAGTTTACAATGAGCAGTTCTTC.

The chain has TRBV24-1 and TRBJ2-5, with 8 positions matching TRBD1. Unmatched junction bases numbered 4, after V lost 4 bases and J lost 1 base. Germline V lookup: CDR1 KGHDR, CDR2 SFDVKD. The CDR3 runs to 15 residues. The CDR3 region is CATSDPGTGQETQYF. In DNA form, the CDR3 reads TGTGCCACCAGTGACCCCGGGACAGGCCAAGAGACCCAGTACTTC.

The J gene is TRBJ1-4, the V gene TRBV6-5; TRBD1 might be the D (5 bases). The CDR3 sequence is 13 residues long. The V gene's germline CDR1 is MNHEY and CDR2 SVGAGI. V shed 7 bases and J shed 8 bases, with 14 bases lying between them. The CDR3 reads CASISWGGEKLFF. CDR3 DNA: TGTGCCAGCATCTCCTGGGGGGGGGAAAAACTGTTTTTT.

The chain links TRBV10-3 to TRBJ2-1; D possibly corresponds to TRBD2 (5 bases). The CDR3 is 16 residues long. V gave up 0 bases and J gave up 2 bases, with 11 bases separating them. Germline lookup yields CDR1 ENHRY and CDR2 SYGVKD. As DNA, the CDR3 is TGTGCCATCAGTGAGTCGGAGGCCCCCCCCTACAATGAGCAGTTCTTC. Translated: CAISESEAPPYNEQFF.

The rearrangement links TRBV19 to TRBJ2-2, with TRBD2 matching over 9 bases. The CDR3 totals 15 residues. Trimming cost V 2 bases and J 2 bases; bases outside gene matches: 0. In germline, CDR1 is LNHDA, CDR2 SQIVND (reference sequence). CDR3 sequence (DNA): TGTGCCAGTAGTATACTAGCGGGAAACACCGGGGAGCTGTTTTTT. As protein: CASSILAGNTGELFF.